One T cell receptor (beta chain) is described in this entry. Its antigen remains unidentified. This specimen belongs to a study of T cells after yellow fever vaccination. Overall study: Any fraction with a low cell number was prepared using SMART-Seq v4 Ultra Low Input.

V dropped 5 bases and J dropped 9; count of bases not matched to a gene: 10. The CDR3 runs to 16 residues. CDR1 MNHEY and CDR2 SMNVEV come from the germline V gene (reference sequence). Broader study findings: Few clonotypes appeared in both CD4 and CD8 compartments. FACS-sorted repertoires could contain abundant clonotypes contaminating from the bulk population.

Template-switching 5'RACE yielded the TCR cDNA; a universal primer site and UMIs were added in the process. One entry per CDR3 protein, called by TCRdb with MiXCR from the 5' RACE reads. The data contain hundreds of thousands of distinct CDR3 sequences, 9% to 15% of them seen just once; the ten biggest clones take up more than 13%. V usage is TRBV27 and J usage is TRBJ2-1; 13 nucleotides match TRBD2. The sample here was PBMCs, taken on the day of the yellow fever booster vaccination. The clonotype was recovered from a young man who received the YFV17D yellow fever vaccine. CDR3 bases: TGTGCCAGCAGTCCTTCCACTAGCGGGAGGGAGGGTGAGCAGTTCTTC. It translates to CASSPSTSGREGEQFF.